This TCR beta chain originates from a study of blood T cell repertoires in COVID-19. The method was immunoSEQ multiplex PCR; TCRdb's version includes in-frame clones alone and lacks a portion of them. This table has under 250,000 clones, over 80% appearing once. This clone was observed a single time. This CDR3 comprises 16 residues. The germline gives CDR1 SGHRS, CDR2 YFSETQ. The ends lost 2 bases at V and 4 bases at J; junction bases unmatched: 9. This receptor was identified in a woman in her twenties or thirties who had been exposed to COVID-19. The sample was PBMCs or T cells enriched from blood (not recorded which). The rearrangement uses TRBV5-1 and TRBJ2-1; 7 bases align to TRBD2. The CDR3 region has the DNA TGCGCCAGCAGCTTCTTAGAACTAGCGACTTACAATGAGCAGTTCTTC. It translates to CASSFLELATYNEQFF. Based on the CDR3 plus reference TRBV5-1 and TRBJ2-1, the full variable domain is KAGVTQTPRYLIKTRGQQVTLSCSPISGHRSVSWYQQTPGQGLQFLFEYFSETQRNKGNFPGRFSGRQFSNSRSEMNVSTLELGDSALYLCASSFLELATYNEQFFGPGTRLTVL.